This passage covers 9 T cell receptor beta chains from one sample sequenced in a study of control samples from healthy donors and cancer patients. The method was immunoSEQ multiplex PCR; TCRdb's version includes in-frame clones alone and lacks a portion of them. This sample has some 210,000 clones, with 90% to 95% found just once. The specimen was blood. Receptors were obtained from a young man in good health.

The rearrangement links TRBV6-5 to TRBJ2-1; TRBD1 might be the D (5 bases). The CDR3 is made up of 13 amino acids. The V end lost 6 bases, the J end lost 4 bases, and 10 bases lay between the germline ends. Germline V lookup: CDR1 MNHEY, CDR2 SVGAGI. The CDR3 is CASSLRQYNEQFF. For the CDR3, the DNA is TGTGCCAGCAGCTTAAGACAGTACAATGAGCAGTTCTTC.

The genes are TRBV19 and TRBJ1-1; 9 positions match TRBD1. Per germline, CDR1 LNHDA and CDR2 SQIVND (reference sequence). J lost 6 bases, V lost 0 bases, and 11 bases had no gene match. This CDR3 contains 17 residues. Here the CDR3 reads CASSIDIGTGIYAEAFF. The CDR3 region has the DNA TGTGCCAGTAGTATAGATATCGGGACAGGGATCTATGCTGAAGCTTTCTTT.

The V gene is TRBV19, the J gene TRBJ2-7; 7 bases match TRBD1. Germline CDR1 and CDR2: LNHDA and SQIVND (reference sequence). V gave up 4 bases and J gave up 2 bases; unmatched junction bases: 5. The CDR3 is 14 amino acids. The CDR3, as DNA: TGTGCCAGTAGTACAAGGGACAGCACCTACGAGCAGTACTTC. It yields the protein CASSTRDSTYEQYF.

This sequence joins TRBV6-5 and TRBJ2-2; possible D gene TRBD1, 5 bases. The CDR3 sequence is 15 residues long. Trimming removed 6 bases at V and 4 bases at J, with 15 bases between. Germline V CDR1 and CDR2: MNHEY, SVGAGI. CDR3 amino acids: CASSKAGMGTGELFF. CDR3 coding DNA: TGTGCCAGCAGCAAAGCAGGGATGGGCACCGGGGAGCTGTTTTTT.

The rearrangement uses TRBV19 and TRBJ1-1; D not resolved. The ends were cut back, 4 bases at V and 1 base at J, with 16 bases in the middle. CDR1 and CDR2 from the germline V gene are LNHDA and SQIVND (reference sequence). The CDR3 is 16 amino acids. For the CDR3, the DNA is TGTGCCAGTAGTAGAGGACCCCTTGCAGGGAACACTGAAGCTTTCTTT. As protein: CASSRGPLAGNTEAFF.

This clone came up once. V and J are TRBV5-1 and TRBJ2-2; TRBD1 aligns across 9 bases. V lost 7 bases and J lost 0; bases outside the gene matches: 4. This CDR3 region has 15 residues. CDR1 SGHRS and CDR2 YFSETQ come from the germline V gene. This chain's CDR3 is CASGQGSANTGELFF. In DNA, the CDR3 is TGCGCCAGCGGACAGGGGTCAGCGAACACCGGGGAGCTGTTTTTT.

The chain is built from TRBV24-1 and TRBJ1-5; D is undetermined. The CDR3 consists of 15 residues. With 5 bases removed from V and 3 bases from J, the gap between germline ends came to 13 bases. Per germline, CDR1 KGHDR and CDR2 SFDVKD. The CDR3 sequence: CATSGGPGDNQPQHF. The CDR3 nucleotides read TGTGCCACCAGTGGAGGCCCCGGAGACAATCAGCCCCAGCATTTT.

This chain joins TRBV9 and TRBJ2-1, with 7 bases aligning to TRBD1. Germline V lookup: CDR1 SGDLS, CDR2 YYNGEE. V lost 4 bases to trimming and J lost 0 bases; unmatched junction nucleotides: 10. The CDR3 covers 17 residues. The CDR3 DNA reads TGTGCCAGCAGCCGACAGGGAAATCTGCCCTCCTACAATGAGCAGTTCTTC. This sequence encodes CASSRQGNLPSYNEQFF. Combining the CDR3 with reference TRBV9 and TRBJ2-1 gives the whole variable domain DSGVTQTPKHLITATGQRVTLRCSPRSGDLSVYWYQQSLDQGLQFLIQYYNGEERAKGNILERFSAQQFPDLHSELNLSSLELGDSALYFCASSRQGNLPSYNEQFFGPGTRLTVL.

This clone was seen once. This rearrangement joins TRBV29-1 to TRBJ1-2; 10 nucleotides align to TRBD1. This CDR3 has 13 residues. Germline V gives CDR1 SQVTM, CDR2 ANQGSEA. Trimming cost V 6 bases and J 3 bases; bases outside gene matches: 4. CDR3 protein: CSVGTGEDYGYTF. The CDR3, as DNA: TGCAGCGTCGGGACAGGGGAGGACTATGGCTACACCTTC.